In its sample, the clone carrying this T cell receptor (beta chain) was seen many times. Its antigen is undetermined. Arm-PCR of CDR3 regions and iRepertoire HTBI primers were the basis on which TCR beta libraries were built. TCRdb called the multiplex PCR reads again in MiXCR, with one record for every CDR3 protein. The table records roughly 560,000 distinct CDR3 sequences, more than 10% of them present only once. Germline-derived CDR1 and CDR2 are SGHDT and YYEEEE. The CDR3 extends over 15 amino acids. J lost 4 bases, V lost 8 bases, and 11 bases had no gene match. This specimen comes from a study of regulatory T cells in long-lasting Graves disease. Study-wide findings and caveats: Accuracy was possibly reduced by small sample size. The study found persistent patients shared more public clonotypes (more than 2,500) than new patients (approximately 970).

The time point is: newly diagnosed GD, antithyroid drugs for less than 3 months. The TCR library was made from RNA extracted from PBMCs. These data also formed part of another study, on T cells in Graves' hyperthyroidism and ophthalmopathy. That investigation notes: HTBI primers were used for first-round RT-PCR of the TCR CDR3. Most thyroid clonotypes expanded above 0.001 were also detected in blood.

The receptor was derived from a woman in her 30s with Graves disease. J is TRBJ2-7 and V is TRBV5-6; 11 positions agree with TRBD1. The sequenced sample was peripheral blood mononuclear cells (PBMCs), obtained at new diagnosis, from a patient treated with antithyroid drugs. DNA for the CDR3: TGTGCCAGTTACCGCATTGGACAGGGGGCTTACGAGCAGTACTTC. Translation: CASYRIGQGAYEQYF.